These 18 T cell receptor beta chains came from one sample sequenced in a study of control samples from healthy donors and cancer patients. Profiled with immunoSEQ multiplex PCR; TCRdb holds only in-frame clones, not every one. Among 170,000 or so clones listed, 94% were seen once. Sequenced material: blood. Every receptor here comes from a woman aged 18 to 35 in good health.

The chain combines TRBV19 with TRBJ1-1; D is perhaps TRBD1 (5 bases). Between the trimmed V and J ends, which lost 5 bases and 0 bases, there was a span of 10 bases. This CDR3 has 14 amino acids. Germline V lookup: CDR1 LNHDA, CDR2 SQIVND (reference sequence). This CDR3 is CASSWDGMNTEAFF. The CDR3 coding sequence is TGTGCCAGTAGTTGGGACGGTATGAACACTGAAGCTTTCTTT.

This clone was found a few times. This chain links TRBV2 with TRBJ2-3, with unresolved D. The CDR3 is 13 amino acids. Germline V gives CDR1 SNHLY, CDR2 FYNNEI. V lost 7 bases, J lost 1 base, and 9 bases lay in between. CDR3 nucleotides: TGTGCCAGCAAGCAGGACCGCACAGATACGCAGTATTTT. Encoded protein: CASKQDRTDTQYF.

This rearrangement joins TRBV6-2 or TRBV6-3 to TRBJ1-1; the D gene is possibly TRBD1 (6 bases). CDR3 length: 12 residues. Trimming pared 6 bases from V and 4 bases from J, leaving 9 bases between. Germline V gene data show CDR1 as MNHEY and CDR2 as SVGEGT. For the CDR3, the DNA is TGTGCCAGCAGCGAGACAGGCACTGAAGCTTTCTTT. It specifies CASSETGTEAFF.

J is TRBJ1-4 and V is TRBV5-6, with 7 bases lining up with TRBD1. Germline values: CDR1 SGHDT, CDR2 YYEEEE. V trimming: 4 bases; J trimming: 5 bases; junction bases outside the gene matches: 8. The CDR3 contains 15 residues. CDR3 sequence reads: CASSLRDSPNEKLFF. CDR3 coding DNA: TGTGCCAGCAGCCTAAGGGACAGCCCAAATGAAAAACTGTTTTTT.

The V gene is TRBV5-1, the J gene TRBJ1-4; D call uncertain. Germline V gene lookup returns CDR1 SGHRS and CDR2 YFSETQ. This CDR3 comprises 14 residues. V dropped 1 base and J dropped 4 bases, with 8 bases sitting between them. In DNA form, the CDR3 reads TGCGCCAGCAGCTTGACTAGCCTTAATGAAAAACTGTTTTTT. The encoded protein is CASSLTSLNEKLFF. Together with reference TRBV5-1 and TRBJ1-4, the CDR3 gives the full variable domain: KAGVTQTPRYLIKTRGQQVTLSCSPISGHRSVSWYQQTPGQGLQFLFEYFSETQRNKGNFPGRFSGRQFSNSRSEMNVSTLELGDSALYLCASSLTSLNEKLFFGSGTQLSVL.

This clone was observed a single time. The J gene is TRBJ1-6, the V gene TRBV2; 8 nucleotides align to TRBD1. CDR1 is SNHLY and CDR2 is FYNNEI in the germline V gene. Trimming removed 6 bases from V and 10 bases from J; junction bases left unmatched: 8. The CDR3 covers 14 residues. For the CDR3, the DNA is TGTGCCAGCAGAGCGACAGGGGAGGTATCACCCCTCCACTTT. It is translated as CASRATGEVSPLHF.

V gene TRBV6-2 or TRBV6-3 combines with J gene TRBJ2-3; no reliable D call. Germline V CDR1 and CDR2: MNHEY, SVGEGT. Trimming left V 0 bases short and J 2 bases short, with 21 bases between. CDR3 size: 19 residues. The CDR3 DNA is TGTGCCAGCAGTTACTCGATTATGTCGCTTACCACCTTCACAGATACGCAGTATTTT. This codes for CASSYSIMSLTTFTDTQYF.

The chain is built from TRBV12-5 and TRBJ1-1; no firm D call. Deletions cut 0 bases from V and 0 bases from J, with 5 bases between. This CDR3 spans 14 amino acids. Germline V gives CDR1 LGHNT, CDR2 FRNRAP. CDR3 bases: TGTGCTAGTGGTTTGGTCTCGGTGAACACTGAAGCTTTCTTT. Protein: CASGLVSVNTEAFF.

The V gene is TRBV12-3 or TRBV12-4, the J gene TRBJ1-2; D is uncertain. V was clipped by 5 bases and J by 8 bases, with 15 bases between them. This CDR3 comprises 13 residues. The CDR3 protein is CASSLSLAQGYTF. CDR3 DNA sequence: TGTGCCAGCAGTCTTTCCCTAGCACAGGGCTACACCTTC.

The gene calls are TRBV28 and TRBJ2-1, with a possible D match to TRBD2 (5 bases). The CDR3 length is 18 residues. V lost 4 bases and J 1 base, leaving 20 bases between the germline ends. CDR1 and CDR2 from the germline V gene are MDHEN and SYDVKM. The CDR3 spells CASSYPSLAEDSYNEQFF. The CDR3, as DNA: TGTGCCAGCAGTTATCCCTCCCTAGCAGAGGATTCCTACAATGAGCAGTTCTTC.

The chain joins TRBV7-2 to TRBJ2-2, with a weak D call TRBD2 (6 bases). Germline V gene lookup returns CDR1 SGHTA and CDR2 FQGNSA. The CDR3 totals 16 residues. V was trimmed by 1 base and J by 6 bases, leaving 15 bases between them. CDR3 DNA sequence: TGTGCCAGCAGCTTAGGCGGAGGGGTCGTGGCCGGGGAGCTGTTTTTT. Amino acids: CASSLGGGVVAGELFF.

This rearrangement joins TRBV3-1 (or the pseudogene TRBV3-2) to TRBJ2-1; tentative D call: TRBD1 (6 bases). The germline gives CDR1 LGHDT, CDR2 YNNKEL (reference sequence). Trimming left V 4 bases short and J 5 bases short, with 15 bases between. CDR3 length: 15 residues. As DNA, the CDR3 is TGTGCCAGCAGCCGCCCCGGGACACAAAACAATGAGCAGTTCTTC. Protein product: CASSRPGTQNNEQFF.

This clone appeared a few times. The rearrangement links TRBV7-9 to TRBJ2-7, with 12 nucleotides matching TRBD2. Germline CDR1 is SEHNR and CDR2 is FQNEAQ (reference sequence). The CDR3 covers 16 residues. Trimming cost V 4 bases and J 7 bases; bases outside gene matches: 11. The CDR3 DNA reads TGTGCCAGCAGCTCAGGACTAGCGGGGACCAGGGGAGAGCAGTACTTC. It is translated as CASSSGLAGTRGEQYF.

CDR3: CASSQGKRQPRETQYF. The CDR3 region has the DNA TGCGCCAGCAGCCAAGGGAAGCGGCAGCCTCGGGAGACCCAGTACTTC. The V call is TRBV4-1, the J call TRBJ2-5; D is perhaps TRBD2 (5 bases). Trimming removed 1 base at V and 5 bases at J, with 17 bases between. Germline CDR1 MGHRA, CDR2 YSYEKL. The CDR3 is 16 residues long.

The chain combines TRBV7-2 with TRBJ2-5; TRBD1 aligns across 9 bases. CDR3 length: 14 amino acids. V shed 5 bases, J shed 2 bases, and the junction held 3 bases outside the gene matches. CDR1 and CDR2 (germline): SGHTA, FQGNSA. The CDR3, as DNA: TGTGCCAGCAGCATACAGGGGGCTCAAGAGACCCAGTACTTC. This sequence encodes CASSIQGAQETQYF.

V is TRBV29-1 and J is TRBJ2-1, with D unresolved. V was cut by 6 bases and J by 8 bases, with 17 bases left in between. The CDR3 length is 13 residues. CDR1 SQVTM and CDR2 ANQGSEA come from the germline V gene. In DNA form, the CDR3 reads TGCAGCGTGGGTGACTTGAACGGTTATGAGCAGTTCTTC. Its translation: CSVGDLNGYEQFF.

This chain connects TRBV28 to TRBJ1-3; TRBD1 aligns across 8 bases. V lost 6 bases and J lost 2; bases outside the gene matches: 6. In germline, CDR1 is MDHEN, CDR2 SYDVKM. The CDR3 extends over 15 amino acids. This CDR3 is CASRLNRGAGNTIYF. CDR3 coding DNA: TGTGCCAGCAGACTGAACAGGGGGGCTGGAAACACCATATATTTT.

For the CDR3, the DNA is TGCGCCAGCAGTCGCGGGAACTACAATGAGCAGTTCTTC. Translated: CASSRGNYNEQFF. The chain links TRBV4-3 to TRBJ2-1; weak D call: TRBD2 (6 bases). The ends were cut back, 6 bases at V and 3 bases at J, with 9 bases in the middle. The length of the CDR3 is 13 residues. Germline V CDR1 and CDR2: LGHNA, YSLEER.